This TCR beta chain stems from a study of control samples from healthy donors and cancer patients. There are a few counts of this clone. Method: immunoSEQ multiplex PCR; TCRdb's copy keeps in-frame clones and lacks some. Of under 100,000 clones in the sample, 88% were seen once. V was pared by 10 bases and J by 6 bases, with 11 bases of the junction left unmatched. The CDR3 covers 13 residues. Germline loops: CDR1 SNHLY, CDR2 FYNNEI. The chain carries TRBV2 and TRBJ1-2; 7 bases fit TRBD1. The sequenced sample was blood. This receptor was obtained from a woman in her seventies in good health. For the CDR3, the DNA is TGTGCCACAAAGGGGACAGATGCGGATGGCTACACCTTC. Protein: CATKGTDADGYTF.